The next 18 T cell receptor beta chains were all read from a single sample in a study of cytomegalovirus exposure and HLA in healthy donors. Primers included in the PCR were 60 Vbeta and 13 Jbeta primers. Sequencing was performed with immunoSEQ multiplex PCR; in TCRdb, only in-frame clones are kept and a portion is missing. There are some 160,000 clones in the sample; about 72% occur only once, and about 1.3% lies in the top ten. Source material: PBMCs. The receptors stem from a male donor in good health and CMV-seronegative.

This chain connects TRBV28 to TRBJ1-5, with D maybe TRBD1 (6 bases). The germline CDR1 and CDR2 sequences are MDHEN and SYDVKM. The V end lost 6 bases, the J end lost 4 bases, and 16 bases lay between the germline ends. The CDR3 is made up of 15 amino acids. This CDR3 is CASSPKFTGNQPQHF. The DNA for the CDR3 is TGTGCCAGCAGCCCGAAATTTACAGGGAATCAGCCCCAGCATTTT.

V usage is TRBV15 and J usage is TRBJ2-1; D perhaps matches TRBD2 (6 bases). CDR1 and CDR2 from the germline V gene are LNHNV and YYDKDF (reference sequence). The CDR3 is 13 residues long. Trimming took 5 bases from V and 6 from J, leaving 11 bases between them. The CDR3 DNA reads TGTGCCACCAGCTCAGGGACTTCCAATGAGCAGTTCTTC. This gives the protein CATSSGTSNEQFF.

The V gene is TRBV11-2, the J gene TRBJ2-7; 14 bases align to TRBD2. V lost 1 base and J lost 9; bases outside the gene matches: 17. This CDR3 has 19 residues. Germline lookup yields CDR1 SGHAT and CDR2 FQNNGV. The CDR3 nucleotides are TGTGCCAGCAGCTTAGGGTCCGGGACTAGCGGGGGAGCTAGTACTGGGCAGTACTTC. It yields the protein CASSLGSGTSGGASTGQYF.

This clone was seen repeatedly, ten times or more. CDR3 coding DNA: TGTGCCAGTAGTACGACTAGCGGCACCTACAATGAGCAGTTCTTC. This translates into CASSTTSGTYNEQFF. This sequence joins TRBV19 and TRBJ2-1; 9 bases agree with TRBD2. Germline V gene sequence: CDR1 LNHDA, CDR2 SQIVND (reference sequence). The CDR3 has 15 residues. J lost 2 bases, V lost 4 bases, and 3 bases had no gene match.

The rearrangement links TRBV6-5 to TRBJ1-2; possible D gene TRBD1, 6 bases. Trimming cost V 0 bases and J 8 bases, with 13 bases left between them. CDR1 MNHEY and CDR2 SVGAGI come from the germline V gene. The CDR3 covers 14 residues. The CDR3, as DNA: TGTGCCAGCAGTTACTCCCTCGGACAGAACGGCTACACCTTC. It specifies CASSYSLGQNGYTF.

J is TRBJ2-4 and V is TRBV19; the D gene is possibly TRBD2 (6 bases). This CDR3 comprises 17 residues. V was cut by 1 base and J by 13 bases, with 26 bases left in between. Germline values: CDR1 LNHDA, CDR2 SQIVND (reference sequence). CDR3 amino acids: CASSIGRKGSGPVLQYF. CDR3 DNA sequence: TGTGCCAGTAGTATAGGGCGAAAGGGAAGCGGGCCAGTATTGCAGTACTTC.

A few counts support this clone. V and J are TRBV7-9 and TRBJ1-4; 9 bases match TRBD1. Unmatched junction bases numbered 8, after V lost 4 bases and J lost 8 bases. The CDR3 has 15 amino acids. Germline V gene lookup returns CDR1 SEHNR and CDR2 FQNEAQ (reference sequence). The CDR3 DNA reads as TGTGCCAGCAGCTCCCGGGACAGGGCTGTAGAAAAACTGTTTTTT. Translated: CASSSRDRAVEKLFF.

The CDR3 sequence: CASSLEGPGAMGYTF. The CDR3 region has the DNA TGTGCCAGCAGCTTAGAGGGTCCAGGGGCCATGGGCTACACCTTC. The J gene is TRBJ1-2, the V gene TRBV7-8, with D possibly being TRBD1 (6 bases). This CDR3 is built from 15 residues. V was trimmed by 1 base and J by 8 bases, leaving 17 bases between them. CDR1 is SGHVS and CDR2 is FQNEAQ in the germline V gene.

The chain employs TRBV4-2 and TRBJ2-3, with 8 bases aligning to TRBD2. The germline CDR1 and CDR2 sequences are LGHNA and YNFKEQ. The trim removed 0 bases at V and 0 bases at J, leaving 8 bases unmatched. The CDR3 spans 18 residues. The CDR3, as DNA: TGTGCCAGCAGCCAAGATCTTGCGGGGGGCCCCAGCACAGATACGCAGTATTTT. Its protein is CASSQDLAGGPSTDTQYF.

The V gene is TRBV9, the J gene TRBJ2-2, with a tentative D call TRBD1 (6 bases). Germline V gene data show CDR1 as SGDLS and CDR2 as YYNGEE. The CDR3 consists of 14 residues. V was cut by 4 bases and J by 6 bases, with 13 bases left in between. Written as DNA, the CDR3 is TGTGCCAGCAGCTCTTACAGGGAGCCCGGGGAGCTGTTTTTT. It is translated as CASSSYREPGELFF.

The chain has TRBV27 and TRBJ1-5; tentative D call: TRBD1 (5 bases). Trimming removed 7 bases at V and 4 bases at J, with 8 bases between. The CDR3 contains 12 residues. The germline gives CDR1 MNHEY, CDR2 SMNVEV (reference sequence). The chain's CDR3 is CASKTANQPQHF. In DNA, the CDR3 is TGTGCCAGCAAGACAGCAAATCAGCCCCAGCATTTT.

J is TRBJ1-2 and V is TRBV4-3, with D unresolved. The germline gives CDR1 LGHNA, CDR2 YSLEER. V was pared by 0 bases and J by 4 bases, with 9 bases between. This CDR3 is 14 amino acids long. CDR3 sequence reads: CASSQDRGSYGYTF. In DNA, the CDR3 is TGCGCCAGCAGCCAAGACCGGGGTAGCTATGGCTACACCTTC.

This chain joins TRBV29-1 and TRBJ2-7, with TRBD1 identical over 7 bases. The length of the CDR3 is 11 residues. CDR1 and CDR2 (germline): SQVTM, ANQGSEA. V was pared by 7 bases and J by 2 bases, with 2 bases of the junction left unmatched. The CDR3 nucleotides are TGCAGCGCGGGACAGACCTACGAGCAGTACTTC. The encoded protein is CSAGQTYEQYF.

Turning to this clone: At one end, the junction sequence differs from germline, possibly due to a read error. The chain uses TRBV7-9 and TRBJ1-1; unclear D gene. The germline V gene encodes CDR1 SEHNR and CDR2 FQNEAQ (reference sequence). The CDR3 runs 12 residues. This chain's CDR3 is CSSSLTDGEAFF. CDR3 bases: TGTTCCAGCAGCTTAACAGACGGTGAAGCTTTCTTT.

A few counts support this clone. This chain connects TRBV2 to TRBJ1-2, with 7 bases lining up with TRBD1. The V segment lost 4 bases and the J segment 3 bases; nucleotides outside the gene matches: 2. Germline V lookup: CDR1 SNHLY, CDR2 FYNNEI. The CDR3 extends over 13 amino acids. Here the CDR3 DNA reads TGTGCCAGCAGTGGTACAGGGGACTATGGCTACACCTTC. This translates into CASSGTGDYGYTF.

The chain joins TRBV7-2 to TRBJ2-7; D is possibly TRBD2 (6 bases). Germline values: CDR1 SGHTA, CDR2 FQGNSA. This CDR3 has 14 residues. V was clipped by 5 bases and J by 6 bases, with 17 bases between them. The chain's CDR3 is CASSKGDSRSEQYF. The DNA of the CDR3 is TGTGCCAGCAGCAAAGGGGACTCTCGCTCCGAGCAGTACTTC.

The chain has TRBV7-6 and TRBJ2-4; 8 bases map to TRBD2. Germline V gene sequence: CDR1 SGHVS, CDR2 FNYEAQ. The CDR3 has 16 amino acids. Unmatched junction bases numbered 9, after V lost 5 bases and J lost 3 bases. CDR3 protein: CASSPRPGTSKNIQYF. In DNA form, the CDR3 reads TGTGCCAGCAGCCCACGGCCCGGGACTAGCAAAAACATTCAGTACTTC.

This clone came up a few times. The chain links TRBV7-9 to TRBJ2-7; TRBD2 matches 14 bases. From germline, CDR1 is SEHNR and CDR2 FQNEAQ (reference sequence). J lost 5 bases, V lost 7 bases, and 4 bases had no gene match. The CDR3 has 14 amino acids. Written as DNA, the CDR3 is TGTGCCAGCAATGGACTAGCGGGAGGCCACGAGCAGTACTTC. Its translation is CASNGLAGGHEQYF.